The present TCR beta chain was sequenced within a study of cytomegalovirus exposure and HLA in healthy donors. The CDR3 length is 13 residues. Trimming removed 4 bases from V and 6 bases from J, with 13 bases in between. From germline, CDR1 is ENHRY and CDR2 SYGVKD. It was with 60 Vbeta and 13 Jbeta primers that the PCR ran. Sequencing was performed with immunoSEQ multiplex PCR; in TCRdb, only in-frame clones are kept and a portion is missing. The sample shows around 140,000 clones, approximately 81% of them seen only once. The specimen sequenced was PBMCs. This TCR was recovered from a male donor in good health and CMV-seronegative. J is TRBJ2-7 and V is TRBV10-3; weak D call: TRBD1 (7 bases). DNA of the CDR3: TGTGCCATCAGTGCTGGAGGGGGCGGCGAGCAGTACTTC. Protein product: CAISAGGGGEQYF.